Below, 31 T cell receptor beta chains from the same sample are listed, as sequenced in a study of blood T cell repertoires in COVID-19. Measured with immunoSEQ multiplex PCR; TCRdb has only the in-frame clones, and not every one. The sample has 100,000 or so clones; 81% are singletons. Material: peripheral blood. The receptors derive from a man older than 75 with acute or convalescent COVID-19.

The gene calls are TRBV11-1 and TRBJ2-7; TRBD1 is a possible D gene (5 bases). V lost 7 bases, J lost 4 bases, and 8 bases lay in between. This CDR3 is 11 amino acids long. Per germline, CDR1 SGHAT and CDR2 FQDESV (reference sequence). The CDR3 is CASTQGYEQYF. The CDR3 nucleotides are TGTGCCAGCACCCAGGGATACGAGCAGTACTTC. Together with reference TRBV11-1 and TRBJ2-7, the CDR3 gives the full variable domain: EAEVAQSPRYKITEKSQAVAFWCDPISGHATLYWYRQILGQGPELLVQFQDESVVDDSQLPKDRFSAERLKGVDSTLKIQPAELGDSAMYLCASTQGYEQYFGPGTRLTVT.

This sequence joins TRBV29-1 and TRBJ1-1, with 7 bases that match TRBD1. This CDR3 has 13 residues. From germline, CDR1 is SQVTM and CDR2 ANQGSEA. With V trimmed by 6 bases and J by 3 bases, 7 bases remained unmatched. The CDR3 nucleotides read TGCAGCGTGGCACGACAGGGAGACACTGAAGCTTTCTTT. Translated, it gives CSVARQGDTEAFF.

The V gene is TRBV7-9, the J gene TRBJ2-5, with TRBD2 as a possible D gene (6 bases). V shed 8 bases and J shed 4 bases, with 14 bases lying between them. Germline V gives CDR1 SEHNR, CDR2 FQNEAQ (reference sequence). CDR3 length: 13 residues. CDR3 coding DNA: TGTGCCAGCGGCCGGGGAGGATTAGAGACCCAGTACTTC. This encodes CASGRGGLETQYF.

This chain uses TRBV18 with TRBJ1-2, with TRBD1 as a possible D gene (5 bases). Trimming removed 2 bases at V and 4 bases at J, with 11 bases between. This CDR3 is 14 amino acids long. In germline, CDR1 is KGHSH, CDR2 LQKENI. This chain's CDR3 is CASSPYGQVYGYTF. The DNA of the CDR3 is TGTGCCAGCTCACCATACGGACAAGTCTATGGCTACACCTTC. Full variable domain (remainder filled in from reference TRBV18 and TRBJ1-2): NAGVMQNPRHLVRRRGQEARLRCSPMKGHSHVYWYRQLPEEGLKFMVYLQKENIIDESGMPKERFSAEFPKEGPSILRIQQVVRGDSAAYFCASSPYGQVYGYTFGSGTRLTVV.

The rearrangement joins TRBV5-6 to TRBJ2-1; tentative D call: TRBD2 (6 bases). The CDR3 length is 14 residues. In germline, CDR1 is SGHDT, CDR2 YYEEEE. V shed 1 base and J shed 3 bases, with 8 bases lying between them. DNA for the CDR3: TGTGCCAGCAGCTTGTCGGGACTCTACAATGAGCAGTTCTTC. Residues: CASSLSGLYNEQFF.

The chain recombines TRBV5-1 with TRBJ1-2; 9 bases align to TRBD1. The CDR3 runs 15 residues. The V segment lost 4 bases and the J segment 1 base; nucleotides outside the gene matches: 5. Germline CDR1 and CDR2: SGHRS and YFSETQ. CDR3 coding DNA: TGCGCCAGCAGCCTAAACAGGGGGCTTAACTATGGCTACACCTTC. Translation gives CASSLNRGLNYGYTF.

The chain is built from TRBV11-1 and TRBJ2-1, with 8 bases fitting TRBD2. The CDR3 totals 14 residues. Unmatched junction bases numbered 10, after V lost 7 bases and J lost 8 bases. The germline gives CDR1 SGHAT, CDR2 FQDESV (reference sequence). The CDR3 DNA follows: TGTGCCAGCACCCCAGCGGGAGTGAGGGATGAGCAGTTCTTC. Translation gives CASTPAGVRDEQFF. The variable domain in full, completed from reference TRBV11-1 and TRBJ2-1, reads EAEVAQSPRYKITEKSQAVAFWCDPISGHATLYWYRQILGQGPELLVQFQDESVVDDSQLPKDRFSAERLKGVDSTLKIQPAELGDSAMYLCASTPAGVRDEQFFGPGTRLTVL.

The CDR3 DNA reads as TGTGCCAGCAGCTACCCCGGGATCAGGCCGTATTTT. Protein product: CASSYPGIRPYF. The V gene is TRBV7-2, the J gene TRBJ2-3, with D possibly TRBD2 on 5 matching bases. CDR3 length: 12 amino acids. Trimming pared 4 bases from V and 14 bases from J, leaving 16 bases between. In germline, CDR1 is SGHTA, CDR2 FQGNSA.

By frequency in the sample, this clone is hyperexpanded. V usage is TRBV6-5 and J usage is TRBJ1-1; 9 nucleotides agree with TRBD1. Germline CDR1 reads MNHEY; CDR2 reads SVGAGI. V lost 7 bases, J lost 4 bases, and 4 bases stayed unmatched. This CDR3 comprises 13 residues. This CDR3 is CASNLQGATEAFF. The DNA of the CDR3 is TGTGCCAGCAATCTACAGGGGGCCACTGAAGCTTTCTTT.

This chain connects TRBV12-3 or TRBV12-4 to TRBJ1-2, with TRBD1 as a possible D gene (5 bases). Deletions cut 3 bases from V and 5 bases from J, with 10 bases between. This CDR3 region has 13 residues. The CDR3 nucleotides read TGTGCCAGCAGTTTTGGGGCAGCTTATGGCTACACCTTC. Protein product: CASSFGAAYGYTF.

This clone showed up just a few times. The genes are TRBV6-5 and TRBJ1-4; the D gene is possibly TRBD1 (5 bases). This CDR3 is built from 15 residues. The germline V and J ends were trimmed by 6 bases and 0 bases, with 11 bases remaining between them. CDR1 and CDR2 (germline): MNHEY, SVGAGI. This CDR3 is CASRPTGATNEKLFF. The DNA for the CDR3 is TGTGCCAGCAGGCCTACAGGTGCAACTAATGAAAAACTGTTTTTT.

The chain employs TRBV2 and TRBJ2-1, with TRBD1 as a possible D gene (6 bases). The germline V and J ends were trimmed by 6 bases and 1 base, with 13 bases remaining between them. This CDR3 is 15 amino acids long. Germline loops: CDR1 SNHLY, CDR2 FYNNEI. In nucleotides, the CDR3 is TGTGCCAGCAGCTTACAGGGCGGGTCCTACAATGAGCAGTTCTTC. As protein: CASSLQGGSYNEQFF.

This clone was detected only a few times. The genes are TRBV18 and TRBJ1-1; no clear D. V gave up 3 bases and J gave up 1 base, with 12 bases separating them. Germline loops: CDR1 KGHSH, CDR2 LQKENI. The length of the CDR3 is 15 residues. CDR3 nucleotides: TGTGCCAGCTCACCCCAGGAGGCAGGGAACACTGAAGCTTTCTTT. Translating it yields CASSPQEAGNTEAFF.

The chain links TRBV5-1 to TRBJ2-4; 7 bases map to TRBD1. This CDR3 comprises 16 residues. Trimming took 4 bases from V and 7 from J; bases not matched to a gene: 14. Germline loops: CDR1 SGHRS, CDR2 YFSETQ. The CDR3, as DNA: TGCGCCAGCAGCCTCCGGGGACAGCTACCAAAGAACATTCAGTACTTC. Protein product: CASSLRGQLPKNIQYF. Based on the CDR3 plus reference TRBV5-1 and TRBJ2-4, the full variable domain is KAGVTQTPRYLIKTRGQQVTLSCSPISGHRSVSWYQQTPGQGLQFLFEYFSETQRNKGNFPGRFSGRQFSNSRSEMNVSTLELGDSALYLCASSLRGQLPKNIQYFGAGTRLSVL.

This chain connects TRBV7-9 to TRBJ2-1, with 16 positions matching TRBD2. The CDR3 sequence is 16 residues long. Trimming cost V 6 bases and J 9 bases; bases outside gene matches: 8. Germline assignment: CDR1 SEHNR and CDR2 FQNEAQ (reference sequence). The CDR3 DNA sequence: TGTGCCAGCAGTGGGACTAGCGGGAGGGCCGTTCTTGAGCAGTTCTTC. As protein: CASSGTSGRAVLEQFF. The variable domain in full, with the rest retrieved from reference TRBV7-9 and TRBJ2-1, is DTGVSQNPRHKITKRGQNVTFRCDPISEHNRLYWYRQTLGQGPEFLTYFQNEAQLEKSRLLSDRFSAERPKGSFSTLEIQRTEQGDSAMYLCASSGTSGRAVLEQFFGPGTRLTVL.

The chain combines TRBV18 with TRBJ2-7, with D possibly TRBD2 on 5 matching bases. Germline CDR1 is KGHSH and CDR2 is LQKENI. V was trimmed by 3 bases and J by 4 bases, leaving 13 bases between them. This CDR3 is built from 14 residues. The CDR3 loop is CASSPTVRGYEQYF. The CDR3, as DNA: TGTGCCAGCTCACCCACAGTCCGCGGGTACGAGCAGTACTTC.

This clone was seen more than once but under ten times. The chain uses TRBV5-1 and TRBJ1-1; D is ambiguous. Looked up from germline, CDR1 is SGHRS and CDR2 is YFSETQ. The CDR3 consists of 15 residues. Trimming took 2 bases from V and 2 from J, leaving 13 bases between them. CDR3 nucleotide sequence: TGCGCCAGCAGCTTAACTTCCCTCTCTAACACTGAAGCTTTCTTT. Its protein is CASSLTSLSNTEAFF.

This sequence joins TRBV27 and TRBJ2-2; a weak D match, TRBD2 (7 bases). This CDR3 has 13 residues. V lost 3 bases and J lost 7, with 9 bases in between. The V gene's germline CDR1 is MNHEY and CDR2 SMNVEV (reference sequence). CDR3 nucleotide sequence: TGTGCCAGCAGTTTGGGGGGGCTCGGGGAGCTGTTTTTT. Residues: CASSLGGLGELFF.

The V gene is TRBV28, the J gene TRBJ2-2, with a weak D call TRBD2 (6 bases). This CDR3 is 17 amino acids long. Trimming removed 2 bases at V and 4 bases at J, with 17 bases between. The germline gives CDR1 MDHEN, CDR2 SYDVKM. CDR3 sequence: CASSLRAGRKFTGELFF. The CDR3 DNA reads as TGTGCCAGCAGTTTACGGGCAGGGAGGAAATTCACCGGGGAGCTGTTTTTT.

The V gene is TRBV30, the J gene TRBJ2-2; 12 bases are shared with TRBD2. The CDR3 sequence is 17 residues long. Germline CDR1 is GTSNPN and CDR2 is SVGIG (reference sequence). The trim removed 0 bases at V and 7 bases at J, leaving 9 bases unmatched. The CDR3: CAWSVRTSGKQGGELFF. DNA of the CDR3: TGTGCCTGGAGTGTACGGACTAGCGGGAAGCAGGGCGGGGAGCTGTTTTTT.

The genes are TRBV30 and TRBJ1-2; TRBD1 might be the D (6 bases). Germline V CDR1 and CDR2: GTSNPN, SVGIG (reference sequence). V was shortened by 2 bases and J by 3 bases, with 19 bases between the two germline ends. The CDR3 is made up of 16 amino acids. CDR3 in amino acids: CAWSYSHRESYYGYTF. The CDR3 nucleotides read TGTGCCTGGAGTTACTCCCACAGGGAGAGTTACTATGGCTACACCTTC.

The rearrangement joins TRBV7-6 to TRBJ2-6; D possibly corresponds to TRBD2 (5 bases). Germline-derived CDR1 and CDR2 are SGHVS and FNYEAQ. The CDR3 is made up of 20 amino acids. Trimming pared 1 base from V and 0 bases from J, leaving 19 bases between. CDR3 protein: CASSLEARGRLSSGANVLTF. The CDR3 DNA reads TGTGCCAGCAGCTTAGAGGCCCGGGGAAGGTTATCCTCTGGGGCCAACGTCCTGACTTTC.

The chain joins TRBV28 to TRBJ1-2; D is undetermined. The CDR3 sequence is 16 residues long. Trimming took off 0 bases at V and 4 bases at J, with 15 bases between the two ends. Germline-derived CDR1 and CDR2 are MDHEN and SYDVKM. The CDR3 region is CASSLWMAERSYGYTF. In DNA form, the CDR3 reads TGTGCCAGCAGTTTATGGATGGCCGAGAGGAGCTATGGCTACACCTTC.

The chain recombines TRBV5-1 with TRBJ1-2; 8 bases map to TRBD1. This CDR3 contains 14 residues. With V trimmed by 4 bases and J by 7 bases, 9 bases remained unmatched. Germline values: CDR1 SGHRS, CDR2 YFSETQ. CDR3 sequence reads: CASSVGQGWSGYTF. In nucleotides, the CDR3 is TGCGCCAGCAGCGTTGGACAGGGATGGAGTGGCTACACCTTC.

V usage is TRBV5-1 and J usage is TRBJ2-6; TRBD1 aligns across 9 bases. Per germline, CDR1 SGHRS and CDR2 YFSETQ. This CDR3 has 17 amino acids. After removal of 0 bases from V and 2 bases from J, the junction contained 3 bases not matched to a gene. The CDR3 bases are TGCGCCAGCAGCTTGGACGGGACAGGGACTGGGGCCAACGTCCTGACTTTC. It translates to CASSLDGTGTGANVLTF.

V gene TRBV7-3 combines with J gene TRBJ1-1; 7 positions agree with TRBD1. This CDR3 is 13 amino acids long. CDR1 and CDR2 (germline): SGHTA, FQGTGA. The V and J ends lost 5 bases and 11 bases, in that order; junction bases with no gene match: 11. The CDR3 DNA reads as TGTGCCAGCAGCCGATCCGGGACAGAAGTCGCTTTCTTT. It is translated as CASSRSGTEVAFF.

The gene calls are TRBV7-6 and TRBJ2-1; perhaps TRBD2 as D (6 bases). Trimming took 3 bases from V and 4 from J, leaving 13 bases between them. This CDR3 is built from 15 residues. The germline V gene encodes CDR1 SGHVS and CDR2 FNYEAQ. CDR3 loop: CASSLRLVGYNEQFF. The CDR3 DNA reads as TGTGCCAGCAGCTTGCGACTAGTCGGATACAATGAGCAGTTCTTC.

V and J are TRBV29-1 and TRBJ2-3; 9 positions match TRBD1. Germline V gene sequence: CDR1 SQVTM, CDR2 ANQGSEA. This CDR3 has 15 amino acids. After removal of 6 bases from V and 2 bases from J, the junction contained 9 bases not matched to a gene. The CDR3 here is CSVAGTGTPTDTQYF. The CDR3 DNA reads TGCAGCGTCGCGGGGACAGGGACCCCCACAGATACGCAGTATTTT.

V usage is TRBV10-2 and J usage is TRBJ1-5, with D possibly being TRBD1 (6 bases). V was pared by 8 bases and J by 3 bases, with 14 bases between. In germline, CDR1 is WSHSY, CDR2 SAAADI. The CDR3 is 14 amino acids. The CDR3 DNA reads as TGCGCCAGCGGAGAGGGACATTCCAATCAGCCCCAGCATTTT. The encoded protein is CASGEGHSNQPQHF.

The chain uses TRBV6-2 or TRBV6-3 and TRBJ1-5, with a possible D match to TRBD1 (6 bases). Germline loops: CDR1 MNHEY, CDR2 SVGEGT. Trimming removed 6 bases from V and 7 bases from J, with 13 bases in between. This CDR3 is built from 13 residues. CDR3 sequence reads: CASSLNREQPQHF. In DNA, the CDR3 is TGTGCCAGCAGCCTTAACAGGGAGCAGCCCCAGCATTTT.

There are a few counts of this clone. The chain carries TRBV30 and TRBJ1-2, with D unresolved. From germline, CDR1 is GTSNPN and CDR2 SVGIG (reference sequence). The CDR3 is 12 residues long. Trimming took off 1 base at V and 4 bases at J, with 7 bases between the two ends. CDR3 region: CAWSAGSYGYTF. The CDR3 DNA reads as TGTGCCTGGAGTGCGGGGAGCTATGGCTACACCTTC.